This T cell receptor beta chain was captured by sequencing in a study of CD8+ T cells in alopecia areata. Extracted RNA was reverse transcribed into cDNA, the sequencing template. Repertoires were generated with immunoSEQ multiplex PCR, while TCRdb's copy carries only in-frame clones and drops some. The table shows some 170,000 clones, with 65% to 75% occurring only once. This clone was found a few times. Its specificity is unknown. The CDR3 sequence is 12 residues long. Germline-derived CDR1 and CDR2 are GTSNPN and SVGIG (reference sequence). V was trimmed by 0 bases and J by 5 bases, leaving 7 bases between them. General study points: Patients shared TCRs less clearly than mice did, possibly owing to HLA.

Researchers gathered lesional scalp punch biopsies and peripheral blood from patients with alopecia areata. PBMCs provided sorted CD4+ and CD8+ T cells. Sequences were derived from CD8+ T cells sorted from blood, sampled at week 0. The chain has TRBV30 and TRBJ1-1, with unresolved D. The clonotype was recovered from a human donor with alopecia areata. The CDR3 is CAWSVVETEAFF. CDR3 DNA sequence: TGTGCCTGGAGTGTAGTTGAGACTGAAGCTTTCTTT.